The rows below give T cell receptor beta chains drawn from one sample of a study of blood T cell repertoires in COVID-19. The data were produced by immunoSEQ multiplex PCR, yet TCRdb's version contains in-frame clones alone and is incomplete. The table records about 320,000 clones, roughly 90% of them present only once. The sequenced sample consisted of PBMCs or T cells enriched from blood (not recorded which). Receptors were obtained from a man aged 55 to 70 who had recovered from COVID-19. Each CDR3 is given with its conserved first and last residue. D genes are given only for firm matches. Clone size is given for some rows only: seen once, a few or many times, or a class if the clone is expanded.

j_gene | v_gene | d_gene | abundance | CDR3aa | CDR3nt
TRBJ2-1 | TRBV18 | NA | NA | CASSPPSGSYNEQFF | TGTGCCAGCTCACCACCCTCCGGCTCCTACAATGAGCAGTTCTTC
TRBJ2-3 | TRBV5-1 | TRBD2 | NA | CARPGASGGPHPTDTQYF | TGCGCCAGGCCCGGGGCTAGCGGGGGGCCCCACCCCACAGATACGCAGTATTTT
TRBJ2-7 | TRBV20-1 | NA | NA | CSASREPEYEQYF | TGCAGTGCTAGTCGGGAGCCGGAATACGAGCAGTACTTC
TRBJ2-7 | TRBV4-1 | TRBD2 | NA | CASSQEGLAYEQYF | TGCGCCAGCAGCCAAGAGGGACTAGCCTACGAGCAGTACTTC
TRBJ2-5 | TRBV27 | NA | NA | CASSLYQGGTQYF | TGTGCCAGCAGTTTATATCAGGGAGGGACCCAGTACTTC
TRBJ2-1 | TRBV4-1 | NA | NA | CASSQDDRGTPPHNEQFF | TGCGCCAGCAGCCAAGACGATCGCGGGACCCCCCCCCACAATGAGCAGTTCTTC
TRBJ1-3 | TRBV28 | NA | NA | CASVPPQAHGNTIYF | TGTGCCAGCGTTCCTCCCCAGGCGCACGGAAACACCATATATTTT
TRBJ1-1 | TRBV30 | NA | NA | CAWSYGVGGEAFF | TGTGCCTGGAGTTACGGGGTGGGGGGTGAAGCTTTCTTT
TRBJ1-1 | TRBV6-5 | NA | NA | CASSLRLNTEAFF | TGTGCCAGCAGCCTACGATTGAACACTGAAGCTTTCTTT
TRBJ2-1 | TRBV4-1 | NA | once | CASSRGYNEQFF | TGCGCCAGCAGTCGGGGGTACAATGAGCAGTTCTTC
TRBJ1-1 | TRBV7-8 | TRBD1 | NA | CASSGTQGAIEAFF | TGTGCCAGCAGCGGTACCCAGGGGGCTATTGAAGCTTTCTTT
TRBJ2-7 | TRBV3-1/TRBV3-2 | TRBD2 | NA | CASSQDLTSGSLEQYF | TGTGCCAGCAGCCAAGATTTAACTAGCGGTTCCCTCGAGCAGTACTTC
TRBJ2-1 | TRBV2 | NA | NA | CASSRGEQFF | TGTGCCAGCAGTAGGGGTGAGCAGTTCTTC
TRBJ1-2 | TRBV6-6 | NA | NA | CASSRNRDFPLTAHGYTF | TGTGCCAGCAGTCGTAACCGGGACTTTCCGCTAACAGCCCATGGCTACACCTTC
TRBJ2-5 | TRBV30 | NA | NA | CAWSGAYQETQYF | TGTGCCTGGAGTGGGGCATACCAAGAGACCCAGTACTTC
TRBJ1-2 | TRBV7-9 | NA | NA | CASSRSYGYTF | TGTGCCAGCAGCCGTTCCTATGGCTACACCTTC
TRBJ1-5 | TRBV6-5 | NA | NA | CASSPGNSRNQPQHF | TGTGCCAGCAGCCCCGGGAACAGCCGCAATCAGCCCCAGCATTTT
TRBJ2-7 | TRBV3-1/TRBV3-2 | NA | NA | CASSGHHEQYF | TGTGCCAGCAGCGGCCATCACGAGCAGTACTTC
TRBJ1-4 | TRBV6-4 | TRBD1 | NA | CASTDRAFNEKLFF | TGTGCCAGCACGGACAGGGCTTTTAATGAAAAACTGTTTTTT
TRBJ2-1 | TRBV6-5 | NA | NA | CASSSNGYNEQFF | TGTGCCAGCAGTTCTAACGGGTACAATGAGCAGTTCTTC
TRBJ1-1 | TRBV9 | NA | NA | CASSALDKNTEAFF | TGTGCCAGCAGCGCGCTGGACAAGAACACTGAAGCTTTCTTT
TRBJ1-5 | TRBV27 | NA | NA | CASSFSRANQPQHF | TGTGCCAGCAGTTTCTCCAGGGCTAATCAGCCCCAGCATTTT
TRBJ2-5 | TRBV19 | TRBD2 | NA | CASSLGLAFSETQYF | TGTGCCAGTAGTTTGGGACTAGCTTTTAGTGAGACCCAGTACTTC
TRBJ2-2 | TRBV6-2/TRBV6-3 | TRBD2 | NA | CASSLLASGISGELFF | TGTGCCAGCAGTCTCTTGGCTAGCGGGATCTCCGGGGAGCTGTTTTTT
TRBJ2-2 | TRBV12-5 | TRBD1 | NA | CASGWGTGAVYGELFF | TGTGCTAGTGGTTGGGGGACAGGGGCGGTTTACGGGGAGCTGTTTTTT
TRBJ1-5 | TRBV6-1 | NA | NA | CASSGSRPTSSNQPQHF | TGTGCCAGCAGTGGGTCGAGGCCCACTTCTAGCAATCAGCCCCAGCATTTT
TRBJ1-2 | TRBV10-3 | NA | NA | CAISEWGPYGYTF | TGTGCCATCAGTGAGTGGGGGCCTTATGGCTACACCTTC
TRBJ2-5 | TRBV5-1 | NA | NA | CASSFLTGRAGGETQYF | TGCGCCAGCAGCTTTTTGACAGGGAGGGCGGGAGGAGAGACCCAGTACTTC
TRBJ2-1 | TRBV7-9 | TRBD1 | NA | CASSAGTDPYNEQFF | TGTGCCAGCAGCGCCGGGACAGACCCCTACAATGAGCAGTTCTTC
TRBJ2-7 | TRBV7-2 | NA | once | CASSLGNEQYF | TGTGCCAGCAGCTTAGGTAACGAGCAGTACTTC
TRBJ2-7 | TRBV13 | TRBD1 | once | CASSLGLRTGAGEQYF | TGTGCCAGCAGCTTAGGCCTCAGGACAGGGGCTGGCGAGCAGTACTTC
TRBJ1-1 | TRBV19 | NA | NA | CASRGAGYRNTEAFF | TGTGCCAGTAGAGGGGCAGGGTATCGGAACACTGAAGCTTTCTTT
TRBJ2-5 | TRBV5-4 | TRBD2 | NA | CASSLEGLAETQYF | TGTGCCAGCAGCTTGGAGGGACTAGCGGAGACCCAGTACTTC
TRBJ2-3 | TRBV7-2 | TRBD2 | NA | CASSWSGGAGVDTQYF | TGTGCCAGCAGCTGGAGCGGGGGGGCGGGCGTTGATACGCAGTATTTT
TRBJ2-1 | TRBV18 | NA | NA | CASSLLAGRVGNEQFF | TGTGCCAGCTCATTGCTCGCGGGACGTGTTGGGAATGAGCAGTTCTTC
TRBJ1-2 | TRBV3-1/TRBV3-2 | NA | NA | CASSQREITYGYTF | TGTGCCAGCAGCCAAAGAGAGATTACTTATGGCTACACCTTC
TRBJ1-6 | TRBV30 | NA | NA | CAWSVQENSPLHF | TGTGCCTGGAGTGTACAGGAAAATTCACCCCTCCACTTT
TRBJ2-4 | TRBV29-1 | TRBD2 | NA | CSVGTGTSGNIQYF | TGCAGCGTTGGAACCGGGACTAGCGGAAACATTCAGTACTTC
TRBJ2-3 | TRBV18 | TRBD2 | NA | CASSATSGGATDTQYF | TGTGCCAGCTCAGCCACTAGCGGGGGGGCGACAGATACGCAGTATTTT
TRBJ2-1 | TRBV25-1 | TRBD2 | NA | CASSVSGRRNEQFF | TGTGCCAGCAGTGTTAGCGGGAGGAGGAATGAGCAGTTCTTC
TRBJ2-3 | TRBV30 | NA | NA | CAWNRGTTDTQYF | TGTGCCTGGAATCGGGGGACCACAGATACGCAGTATTTT
TRBJ1-1 | TRBV9 | TRBD1 | once | CASSPMPTGGATEAFF | TGTGCCAGCAGCCCCATGCCAACAGGGGGAGCCACTGAAGCTTTCTTT
TRBJ2-1 | TRBV27 | TRBD2 | NA | CASSMGLAGNEQFF | TGTGCCAGCAGTATGGGACTAGCTGGCAATGAGCAGTTCTTC
TRBJ2-7 | TRBV7-9 | TRBD2 | NA | CASSLVAGGPHEQYF | TGTGCCAGCAGCTTAGTAGCGGGAGGGCCCCACGAGCAGTACTTC
TRBJ2-5 | TRBV2 | NA | NA | CASRERTIEETQYF | TGTGCCAGCAGGGAAAGGACTATAGAAGAGACCCAGTACTTC
TRBJ1-1 | TRBV29-1 | NA | NA | CSVPAVGVDTEAFF | TGCAGCGTTCCCGCCGTAGGGGTGGACACTGAAGCTTTCTTT
TRBJ2-7 | TRBV25-1 | NA | NA | CASSDYRTSYEQYF | TGTGCCAGCAGTGACTACAGAACCTCCTACGAGCAGTACTTC
TRBJ1-1 | TRBV5-4 | TRBD1 | NA | CASSTRQGVFTEAFF | TGTGCCAGCAGCACCCGACAGGGAGTGTTCACTGAAGCTTTCTTT
TRBJ1-1 | TRBV29-1 | NA | NA | CSVLAGKAFF | TGCAGTGTACTCGCGGGGAAAGCTTTCTTT
TRBJ2-1 | TRBV12-3/TRBV12-4 | TRBD2 | NA | CASSPGGYNEQFF | TGTGCCAGCTCCCCGGGGGGCTACAATGAGCAGTTCTTC
TRBJ2-7 | TRBV6-5 | NA | NA | CASKLTPSSYEQYF | TGTGCCAGCAAATTGACACCAAGCTCCTACGAGCAGTACTTC
TRBJ2-3 | TRBV9 | TRBD2 | NA | CASSAGGVGASTDTQYF | TGTGCCAGCAGCGCTGGGGGGGTCGGGGCCAGCACAGATACGCAGTATTTT
TRBJ1-5 | TRBV5-5 | NA | NA | CASSDVTVNQPQHF | TGTGCCAGCAGTGATGTGACAGTGAATCAGCCCCAGCATTTT
TRBJ2-7 | TRBV6-5 | NA | NA | CASSPQGGSRSEQYF | TGTGCCAGCAGTCCACAGGGCGGGAGCCGAAGCGAGCAGTACTTC
TRBJ2-1 | TRBV7-3 | TRBD1 | NA | CASSAWGQGPSNEQFF | TGTGCCAGCAGCGCCTGGGGACAGGGGCCGAGCAATGAGCAGTTCTTC
TRBJ1-2 | TRBV5-1 | NA | NA | CASSLEVQGYGYTF | TGCGCCAGCAGCTTGGAGGTACAGGGCTATGGCTACACCTTC
TRBJ2-5 | TRBV7-6 | TRBD2 | NA | CASRGLAEETQYF | TGTGCCAGCAGAGGACTAGCGGAAGAGACCCAGTACTTC